The rows below give T cell receptor beta chains drawn from one sample of a study of vaccination effects on CD4 cells after COVID-19. Antigens for these TCRs are unknown. Sequencing was performed with immunoSEQ multiplex PCR; in TCRdb, only in-frame clones are kept and a portion is missing. The sample includes approximately 30,000 clones, approximately 72% of them seen just once. The source was CD4+ T cells from PBMCs cultured with a peptide pool, collected before COVID-19 vaccination. These receptors originate from a human donor who had a prior SARS-CoV-2 infection. Both conserved end residues are part of each CDR3. The D gene is left open where the match is weak. Clone size is shown for a subset of rows, as once, few, many or a class of expanded clone.

TRBV18	TRBJ2-7	TRBD1	few	TGTGCCAGCTCACCCAGGACAGGGGACCACTACGAGCAGTACTTC	CASSPRTGDHYEQYF
TRBV3-1/TRBV3-2	TRBJ2-1	NA	NA	TGTGCCAGCAGCCCTCGGGAGCAATACAATGAGCAGTTCTTC	CASSPREQYNEQFF
TRBV4-3	TRBJ2-7	NA	NA	TGCGCCAGCAGCCAAGATTATGTAGCGCGATCCTACGAGCAGTACTTC	CASSQDYVARSYEQYF
TRBV13	TRBJ2-3	NA	NA	TGTGCCAGCAGCCCGCTCGTTATGGATACGCAGTATTTT	CASSPLVMDTQYF
TRBV4-2	TRBJ2-7	NA	NA	TGTGCCAGCAGCCGTGGGACTGCATACGAGCAGTACTTC	CASSRGTAYEQYF
TRBV4-1	TRBJ2-1	NA	once	TGCGCCAGCAGCCAATTTGACTACATCTTGAGCTCCTACAATGAGCAGTTCTTC	CASSQFDYILSSYNEQFF
TRBV3-1/TRBV3-2	TRBJ2-7	NA	NA	TGTGCCAGCAGCCCAGTACCGGGACATATGGGAGGGCAGTACTTC	CASSPVPGHMGGQYF
TRBV19	TRBJ2-2	NA	NA	TGTGCCAGTAGCTACGATGATAACACCGGGGAGCTGTTTTTT	CASSYDDNTGELFF
TRBV5-1	TRBJ2-7	NA	NA	TGCGCCAGCAGCTTTACGGGGCGAGGGGGGTACTACGAGCAGTACTTC	CASSFTGRGGYYEQYF
TRBV6-6	TRBJ2-5	TRBD2	NA	TGTGCCAGCAGTTACTCACTGCGGGGGGAACAAGAGACCCAGTACTTC	CASSYSLRGEQETQYF
TRBV5-6	TRBJ2-3	NA	few	TGTGCCAGCAGCTACGGGACTCTCGACACAGATACGCAGTATTTT	CASSYGTLDTDTQYF
TRBV28	TRBJ1-2	NA	NA	TGTGCCAGCAGTCGAACAGGCAACCTCGGGGGCTACACCTTC	CASSRTGNLGGYTF
TRBV11-3	TRBJ2-7	TRBD2	NA	TGTGCCAGCAGCTTCTTGTTAGCGGGATCCTACGAGCAGTACTTC	CASSFLLAGSYEQYF
TRBV6-6	TRBJ1-4	NA	NA	TGTGCCAGCGTCAGAGGGGGGTTGGGGGCTAATGAAAAACTGTTTTTT	CASVRGGLGANEKLFF
TRBV29-1	TRBJ2-7	NA	NA	TGCAGCGGCGAAACAGGGTTCCCCTCCTACGAGCAGTACTTC	CSGETGFPSYEQYF
TRBV11-2	TRBJ1-1	TRBD1	NA	TGTGCCAGCAGCCCGGACAGGGTGGTCACTGAAGCTTTCTTT	CASSPDRVVTEAFF
TRBV4-2	TRBJ2-5	NA	NA	TGTGCCAGCAGCCAAGATCGGGAGAGGGGAAAGGAGACCCAGTACTTC	CASSQDRERGKETQYF
TRBV27	TRBJ2-5	NA	NA	TGTGCCAGCAGTACCAACTGGGGCCAAGAGACCCAGTACTTC	CASSTNWGQETQYF
TRBV5-1	TRBJ2-3	TRBD1	NA	TGCGCCAGCAGCTTGACAGGGGGCGCAGATACGCAGTATTTT	CASSLTGGADTQYF
TRBV19	TRBJ2-7	NA	NA	TGTGCCAGTACCCATCAGGCGGGGGCCGACACCACCTACGAGCAGTACTTC	CASTHQAGADTTYEQYF
TRBV5-1	TRBJ2-2	TRBD2	NA	TGCGCCAGCAGCCACGGGGCGCTAGCGGGAGACACCGGGGAGCTGTTTTTT	CASSHGALAGDTGELFF